Listed below are T cell receptor beta chains from one sample, sequenced in a study of blood T cell repertoires in COVID-19. Libraries were prepared by immunoSEQ multiplex PCR; TCRdb keeps only in-frame clonotypes and omits some of them. Of under 95,000 clones listed, 88% are singletons. The sequencing sample was made of peripheral blood. These receptors all stem from a human donor in a cohort sampled during active COVID-19. The CDR3 runs from the conserved cysteine through the conserved F or W. The D gene is left open where the match is weak. Clone size is shown for a subset of rows, as once, few, many or a class of expanded clone.

d_call	clone_size	v_call	j_call	cdr3_aa	cdr3_nt
TRBD2	NA	TRBV3-1/TRBV3-2	TRBJ2-2	CASSQGLAGGTGELFF	TGTGCCAGCAGCCAAGGACTAGCGGGAGGCACCGGGGAGCTGTTTTTT
TRBD2	NA	TRBV7-2	TRBJ2-3	CASSLLGGGAVDTQYF	TGTGCCAGCAGCTTGCTTGGCGGGGGGGCAGTGGATACGCAGTATTTT
TRBD2	NA	TRBV4-2	TRBJ2-3	CASSQDLNQGASGAPDTQYF	TGTGCCAGCAGCCAAGATTTAAACCAAGGGGCTAGCGGGGCCCCAGATACGCAGTATTTT
NA	NA	TRBV11-3	TRBJ1-5	CASSLDAGFNQPQHF	TGTGCCAGCAGCTTAGATGCAGGGTTCAATCAGCCCCAGCATTTT
TRBD1	NA	TRBV27	TRBJ2-1	CASSLRQGYEQFF	TGTGCCAGCAGTTTAAGACAGGGATATGAGCAGTTCTTC
TRBD2	NA	TRBV7-3	TRBJ2-7	CASSKTSGTSYEQYF	TGTGCCAGCAGTAAAACTAGCGGGACCTCCTACGAGCAGTACTTC
TRBD2	NA	TRBV5-4	TRBJ2-2	CASSPSGGNTGELFF	TGTGCCAGCAGTCCTAGCGGGGGAAACACCGGGGAGCTGTTTTTT
NA	NA	TRBV28	TRBJ1-2	CASSSQEALGYGYTF	TGTGCCAGCAGCTCCCAGGAGGCGCTTGGCTATGGCTACACCTTC
TRBD1	few	TRBV28	TRBJ1-2	CASSPGQGDYGYTF	TGTGCCAGCAGTCCAGGACAGGGGGATTATGGCTACACCTTC
NA	once	TRBV2	TRBJ2-2	CASSEASAGELFF	TGTGCCAGCAGTGAAGCGAGTGCCGGGGAGCTGTTTTTT
TRBD2	NA	TRBV7-6	TRBJ2-7	CASSSRLLAGVGEQYF	TGTGCCAGCAGCTCCAGGTTGTTAGCGGGAGTGGGCGAGCAGTACTTC
TRBD2	NA	TRBV19	TRBJ2-2	CASGEGLNTGELFF	TGTGCCAGTGGGGAGGGATTAAACACCGGGGAGCTGTTTTTT
NA	NA	TRBV6-5	TRBJ2-5	CASSYQTPSETQYF	TGTGCCAGCAGTTACCAGACTCCCTCTGAGACCCAGTACTTC
NA	few	TRBV18	TRBJ2-1	CASSPIRDNEQFF	TGTGCCAGCTCACCAATTCGGGACAATGAGCAGTTCTTC
TRBD2	NA	TRBV27	TRBJ2-1	CASSYRTSGSVYNEQFF	TGTGCCAGCAGTTACCGGACTAGCGGGAGTGTCTACAATGAGCAGTTCTTC
TRBD1	NA	TRBV28	TRBJ2-1	CASSSQGASTYNEQFF	TGTGCCAGCAGTTCACAGGGGGCGAGTACCTACAATGAGCAGTTCTTC
TRBD2	NA	TRBV5-1	TRBJ2-3	CASSPTSGSGDTQYF	TGCGCCAGCAGCCCGACTAGCGGGAGTGGAGATACGCAGTATTTT
TRBD2	NA	TRBV11-2	TRBJ2-5	CASRLVGRGTLGETQYF	TGTGCCAGCAGACTGGTTGGGCGGGGGACCCTCGGGGAGACCCAGTACTTC
NA	NA	TRBV3-1/TRBV3-2	TRBJ2-2	CARSQANTGELFF	TGTGCCAGGAGTCAGGCGAACACCGGGGAGCTGTTTTTT
NA	NA	TRBV5-6	TRBJ1-3	CASSFPISGNTIYF	TGTGCCAGCAGCTTTCCAATCTCTGGAAACACCATATATTTT
TRBD1	NA	TRBV28	TRBJ1-1	CASRNPRQGRTEAFF	TGTGCCAGCAGGAACCCCCGACAGGGGCGAACTGAAGCTTTCTTT
NA	NA	TRBV9	TRBJ1-5	CATSRDSNQPQHF	TGTGCCACCTCCAGGGACTCAAATCAGCCCCAGCATTTT
NA	NA	TRBV10-3	TRBJ2-1	CAIMRKNEQFF	TGTGCCATCATGCGCAAAAATGAGCAGTTCTTC
NA	NA	TRBV7-2	TRBJ1-4	CASSLSYEKLFF	TGTGCCAGCAGCTTAAGCTATGAAAAACTGTTTTTT
TRBD1	NA	TRBV19	TRBJ2-3	CASSNHRGNDADTQYF	TGTGCCAGTAGTAACCACAGGGGAAACGACGCAGATACGCAGTATTTT
TRBD1	NA	TRBV4-3	TRBJ1-4	CASSQEGQGGEKLFF	TGCGCCAGCAGCCAAGAAGGACAGGGTGGGGAAAAACTGTTTTTT
TRBD2	once	TRBV7-2	TRBJ2-3	CASSLSPGTSGLTDTQYF	TGTGCCAGCAGCCTAAGTCCCGGGACTAGCGGTCTCACAGATACGCAGTATTTT
TRBD1	NA	TRBV28	TRBJ2-7	CASSTRQGRNEQYF	TGTGCCAGCAGCACCCGACAGGGAAGAAACGAGCAGTACTTC
TRBD2	NA	TRBV6-2/TRBV6-3	TRBJ2-5	CASSPTGTRETQYF	TGTGCCAGCAGCCCAACCGGGACTAGAGAGACCCAGTACTTC
TRBD1	NA	TRBV5-4	TRBJ1-1	CASSLETGGMFAFF	TGTGCCAGCAGCTTGGAGACAGGGGGAATGTTCGCTTTCTTT